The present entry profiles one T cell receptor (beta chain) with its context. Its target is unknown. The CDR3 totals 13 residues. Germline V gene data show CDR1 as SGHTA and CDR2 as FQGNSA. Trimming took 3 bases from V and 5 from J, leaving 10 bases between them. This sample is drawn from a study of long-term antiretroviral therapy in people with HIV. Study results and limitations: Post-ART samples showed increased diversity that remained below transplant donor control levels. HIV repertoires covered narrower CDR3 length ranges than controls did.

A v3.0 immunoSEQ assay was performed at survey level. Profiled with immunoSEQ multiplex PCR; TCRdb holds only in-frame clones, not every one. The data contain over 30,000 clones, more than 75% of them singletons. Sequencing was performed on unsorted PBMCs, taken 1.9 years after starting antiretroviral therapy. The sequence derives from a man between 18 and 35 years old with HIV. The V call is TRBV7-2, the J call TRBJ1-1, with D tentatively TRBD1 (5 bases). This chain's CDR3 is CASSLLGVTEAFF. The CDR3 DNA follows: TGTGCCAGCAGCTTGTTAGGGGTAACTGAAGCTTTCTTT.